This T cell receptor beta chain is drawn from a study of blood T cells in healthy people across ages. Healthy Caucasians from Russia aged 6 to 90 served as donors. Approximately 9 milliliters was the volume of peripheral blood drawn from each donor. Through a sample-barcoded 5' primer and a J-beta primer mix, a second PCR was run for roughly 7 to 11 cycles. A single record per CDR3 protein comes from TCRdb applying MiXCR to the 5' RACE reads. The sample comprises hundreds of thousands of distinct CDR3 sequences, 55% to 70% of which are singletons, and 22% rests with the top ten. This CDR3 has 15 amino acids. Germline CDR1 SGHTA, CDR2 FQGTGA. V was clipped by 3 bases and J by 3 bases; unmatched bases: 4.

The genes are TRBV7-3 and TRBJ1-1, with TRBD1 identical over 10 bases. The source of this sequence is a man under 40 in good health. The sample taken for sequencing was blood. The DNA for the CDR3 is TGTGCCAGCAGCTTGACAGGGGGCTGGGACACTGAAGCTTTCTTT. The encoded protein is CASSLTGGWDTEAFF.